These 3 T cell receptor beta chains came from one sample sequenced in a study of cytomegalovirus exposure and HLA in healthy donors. Here immunoSEQ multiplex PCR was the method, and the copy in TCRdb shows in-frame clones only, minus some. This repertoire shows under 200,000 clones, approximately 96% found once; its top ten account for 0.89%. Sequenced input: PBMCs. The receptors originated from a woman between 18 and 30 years old in good health and CMV-seronegative.

The V and J genes are TRBV7-2 and TRBJ2-2, with 9 bases matching TRBD2. CDR3 length: 16 residues. CDR1 is SGHTA, CDR2 FQGNSA, per germline. V was clipped by 4 bases and J by 5 bases; unmatched bases: 8. CDR3 region: CASSSRGLAGTGELFF. CDR3 DNA sequence: TGTGCCAGCAGCTCTAGAGGCCTAGCGGGAACCGGGGAGCTGTTTTTT.

The chain is built from TRBV7-9 and TRBJ2-3; perhaps TRBD1 as D (6 bases). The CDR3 extends over 15 amino acids. Trimming took off 5 bases at V and 1 base at J, with 13 bases between the two ends. Germline lookup yields CDR1 SEHNR and CDR2 FQNEAQ (reference sequence). The CDR3 bases are TGTGCCAGCAGCCCTGACAGGTTCCGCACAGATACGCAGTATTTT. Its translation: CASSPDRFRTDTQYF.

This sequence joins TRBV11-2 and TRBJ2-5; D possibly corresponds to TRBD2 (5 bases). V dropped 4 bases and J dropped 0 bases, with 6 bases sitting between them. In germline, CDR1 is SGHAT, CDR2 FQNNGV. The CDR3 sequence is 13 residues long. CDR3 protein: CASSWRDQETQYF. Written as DNA, the CDR3 is TGTGCCAGCAGCTGGCGGGACCAAGAGACCCAGTACTTC.